What follows are 22 T cell receptor beta chains derived from one specimen sequenced in a study of T cell responses to AZD1222 COVID-19 vaccine. Sequenced by immunoSEQ multiplex PCR; TCRdb stores in-frame clones only, minus some. The sample contains 100,000 to 150,000 clones, 88% of which appear only once. The material sequenced was peripheral blood, taken on day 0 of AZD1222 vaccination. These receptors were taken from an adult in good health.

The chain recombines TRBV5-1 with TRBJ2-2; 11 bases are a match to TRBD2. CDR3 length: 17 residues. Trimming took 0 bases from V and 2 from J; bases not matched to a gene: 3. CDR1 and CDR2 (germline): SGHRS, YFSETQ. CDR3 amino acids: CASSLELAGANTGELFF. CDR3 bases: TGCGCCAGCAGCTTGGAACTAGCGGGGGCTAACACCGGGGAGCTGTTTTTT.

The V and J genes are TRBV11-2 and TRBJ1-1; D is unresolved. V was cut by 5 bases and J by 1 base, with 11 bases left in between. CDR3 length: 14 residues. Germline lookup yields CDR1 SGHAT and CDR2 FQNNGV. The CDR3 is CASSLLRTNTEAFF. For the CDR3, the DNA is TGTGCCAGCAGCCTCCTCCGGACGAACACTGAAGCTTTCTTT.

This chain links TRBV11-1 with TRBJ2-7; perhaps TRBD1 as D (5 bases). With 3 bases removed from V and 2 bases from J, the gap between germline ends came to 8 bases. This CDR3 is 13 amino acids long. The germline CDR1 and CDR2 sequences are SGHAT and FQDESV (reference sequence). For the CDR3, the DNA is TGTGCCAGCAGCTTTTTACAGGCCTACGAGCAGTACTTC. Amino acid sequence: CASSFLQAYEQYF.

Worth noting for this clone: This same CDR3 is encoded by further DNA sequences in the sample. The chain couples TRBV18 to TRBJ2-3; D remains unclear. This CDR3 is 13 amino acids long. The germline CDR1 and CDR2 sequences are KGHSH and LQKENI. Deletions cut 0 bases from V and 0 bases from J, with 1 base between. CDR3 loop: CASSPPSTDTQYF. CDR3 nucleotides: TGTGCCAGCTCACCACCCAGCACAGATACGCAGTATTTT.

V gene TRBV10-2 combines with J gene TRBJ2-7; D may be TRBD2 (5 bases). The CDR3 is made up of 14 amino acids. In germline, CDR1 is WSHSY, CDR2 SAAADI. Trimming shortened V by 8 bases and J by 1 base, and 15 bases separated the two germline ends. The DNA of the CDR3 is TGCGCCAGCGGAGTATCGGACTGGTCCTACGAGCAGTACTTC. As protein: CASGVSDWSYEQYF.

This chain links TRBV6-2 or TRBV6-3 with TRBJ1-1, with a possible D match to TRBD1 (5 bases). CDR1 and CDR2 (germline): MNHEY, SVGEGT. This CDR3 has 16 amino acids. Between the trimmed V and J ends, which lost 5 bases and 4 bases, there was a span of 20 bases. The CDR3 spells CASSPLGMSGTTEAFF. CDR3 DNA sequence: TGTGCCAGCAGTCCCCTAGGCATGTCAGGGACCACTGAAGCTTTCTTT.

This chain joins TRBV10-3 and TRBJ2-1; 9 bases line up with TRBD1. Germline CDR1 ENHRY, CDR2 SYGVKD. Trimming removed 2 bases from V and 8 bases from J; junction bases left unmatched: 10. The CDR3 is made up of 16 amino acids. The CDR3 DNA sequence: TGTGCCATCAGTGAGCGGGAGACAGGGGGGGGCGATGAGCAGTTCTTC. It is translated as CAISERETGGGDEQFF.

The chain carries TRBV7-2 and TRBJ2-3; D assignment may be TRBD1 or TRBD2 (6 bases each). Per the germline V gene, CDR1 is SGHTA and CDR2 is FQGNSA. The CDR3 is made up of 17 amino acids. Trimming cost V 5 bases and J 5 bases, with 23 bases left between them. CDR3 sequence reads: CASSIPNQIGGKDTQYF. DNA for the CDR3: TGTGCCAGCAGCATACCAAACCAGATAGGGGGGAAAGATACGCAGTATTTT.

The chain couples TRBV2 to TRBJ1-5; the match to TRBD1 covers 11 bases. This CDR3 contains 14 residues. Germline values: CDR1 SNHLY, CDR2 FYNNEI. After removal of 3 bases from V and 7 bases from J, the junction contained 2 bases not matched to a gene. The CDR3 DNA reads as TGTGCCAGCAGTGAGGACAGGGGGCGGCAGCCCCAGCATTTT. Its protein is CASSEDRGRQPQHF.

The CDR3 reads CAWSGGDTEAFF. In DNA, the CDR3 is TGTGCCTGGAGTGGAGGGGACACTGAAGCTTTCTTT. V is TRBV30 and J is TRBJ1-1; D is possibly TRBD1 (5 bases). Germline CDR1 and CDR2: GTSNPN and SVGIG (reference sequence). Trimming pared 1 base from V and 3 bases from J, leaving 6 bases between. The CDR3 contains 12 residues.

This chain uses TRBV7-3 with TRBJ2-2; D might be TRBD1 (5 bases). Germline V lookup: CDR1 SGHTA, CDR2 FQGTGA. Between the trimmed V and J ends, which lost 1 base and 1 base, there was a span of 13 bases. CDR3 length equals 17 residues. The CDR3 spells CASSLSPGALNTGELFF. For the CDR3, the DNA is TGTGCCAGCAGCTTAAGCCCTGGGGCCTTGAACACCGGGGAGCTGTTTTTT.

The chain joins TRBV27 to TRBJ2-7, with 7 bases matching TRBD1. The ends lost 6 bases at V and 0 bases at J; junction bases unmatched: 8. Germline values: CDR1 MNHEY, CDR2 SMNVEV (reference sequence). The CDR3 totals 15 residues. The CDR3 spells CASSPLGTASYEQYF. CDR3 DNA: TGTGCCAGCAGCCCCCTGGGGACAGCCTCCTACGAGCAGTACTTC.

The V gene is TRBV12-3 or TRBV12-4, the J gene TRBJ1-1; a possible D gene is TRBD1 (6 bases). The CDR3 spans 13 residues. Deletions cut 7 bases from V and 4 bases from J, with 13 bases between. CDR3 protein: CASNVQGFTEAFF. The CDR3 region has the DNA TGTGCCAGCAACGTACAGGGTTTCACTGAAGCTTTCTTT.

This chain joins TRBV7-9 and TRBJ1-5; D not certain. This CDR3 is built from 14 residues. Germline CDR1 is SEHNR and CDR2 is FQNEAQ (reference sequence). Trimming pared 2 bases from V and 0 bases from J, leaving 5 bases between. As DNA, the CDR3 is TGTGCCAGCAGCTTATCGGATAGCAATCAGCCCCAGCATTTT. This gives the protein CASSLSDSNQPQHF.

The chain couples TRBV7-8 to TRBJ2-7; D is perhaps TRBD1 or TRBD2 (8 bases each). Germline V gene data show CDR1 as SGHVS and CDR2 as FQNEAQ. CDR3 length equals 17 residues. The V end was cut by 5 bases, the J end by 2 bases, with 22 bases between. CDR3 sequence: CASSAQGAAGGAYEQYF. CDR3 nucleotides: TGTGCCAGCAGCGCCCAGGGGGCCGCGGGAGGTGCCTACGAGCAGTACTTC.

This sequence joins TRBV19 and TRBJ1-4; 7 positions agree with TRBD1. The J segment lost 0 bases and the V segment lost 5 bases, leaving 9 bases of the junction unmatched. The germline CDR1 and CDR2 sequences are LNHDA and SQIVND (reference sequence). The CDR3 sequence is 17 residues long. CDR3 amino acids: CASSWALGQTTNEKLFF. The CDR3 region has the DNA TGTGCCAGTAGTTGGGCCCTGGGACAGACAACTAATGAAAAACTGTTTTTT.

The chain joins TRBV28 to TRBJ2-7; TRBD2 might be the D (6 bases). This CDR3 is built from 11 residues. The V gene lost 8 bases and the J gene lost 9 bases, with 14 bases spanning the gap. CDR1 and CDR2 (germline): MDHEN, SYDVKM. The CDR3 coding sequence is TGTGCCAGCGCCCGGGAGATCTGGCAGTACTTC. Translating gives CASAREIWQYF.

In its sample, this clone was seen a few times. The chain recombines TRBV2 with TRBJ2-3; 9 nucleotides agree with TRBD1. In germline, CDR1 is SNHLY, CDR2 FYNNEI. V was pared by 6 bases and J by 2 bases, with 3 bases of the junction left unmatched. The CDR3 extends over 14 amino acids. The CDR3 region is CASRGQGFTDTQYF. CDR3 bases: TGTGCCAGCAGGGGACAGGGTTTCACAGATACGCAGTATTTT.

This clone was detected once. The V gene is TRBV6-6, the J gene TRBJ1-1, with TRBD1 matching 8 bases. There are 13 residues in the CDR3. The V segment lost 7 bases and the J segment 10 bases; nucleotides outside the gene matches: 11. Germline assignment: CDR1 MNHNY and CDR2 SVGAGI (reference sequence). CDR3 protein: CASISDRGKRAFF. CDR3 DNA sequence: TGTGCCAGCATCTCTGACAGGGGTAAACGAGCTTTCTTT.

The CDR3 DNA follows: TGCGCCAGCAGCCAAGATATTATTCAGCCCCAGCATTTT. Its protein product is CASSQDIIQPQHF. The V gene is TRBV4-3, the J gene TRBJ1-5, with unresolved D. CDR1 LGHNA and CDR2 YSLEER come from the germline V gene. CDR3 length equals 13 residues. V was clipped by 0 bases and J by 6 bases, with 6 bases between them.

The V gene is TRBV5-1, the J gene TRBJ1-4; 11 bases map to TRBD1. This CDR3 is built from 17 residues. Germline values: CDR1 SGHRS, CDR2 YFSETQ. V lost 4 bases, J lost 7 bases, and 12 bases stayed unmatched. The CDR3 loop reads CASSGTGTGGEGEKLFF. Here the CDR3 DNA reads TGCGCCAGCAGCGGAACCGGGACAGGGGGTGAAGGTGAAAAACTGTTTTTT. Using reference TRBV5-1 and TRBJ1-4 for the parts outside the CDR3, the full variable domain is KAGVTQTPRYLIKTRGQQVTLSCSPISGHRSVSWYQQTPGQGLQFLFEYFSETQRNKGNFPGRFSGRQFSNSRSEMNVSTLELGDSALYLCASSGTGTGGEGEKLFFGSGTQLSVL.

The chain uses TRBV3-1 (or the pseudogene TRBV3-2) and TRBJ1-3; D is unresolved. V gave up 4 bases and J gave up 0 bases, with 13 bases separating them. The CDR3 has 16 amino acids. Germline lookup yields CDR1 LGHDT and CDR2 YNNKEL (reference sequence). This CDR3 reads CASSPTRVISGNTIYF. The CDR3 coding sequence is TGTGCCAGCAGCCCCACTAGGGTCATCTCTGGAAACACCATATATTTT.